A single T cell receptor (beta chain) is shown here with its context. Germline loops: CDR1 SGHAT, CDR2 FQNNGV. This CDR3 has 13 residues. The V gene end was trimmed by 3 bases and the J gene end by 7 bases; junction bases not matched to a gene: 3. Here immunoSEQ multiplex PCR was the method, and the copy in TCRdb shows in-frame clones only, minus some. The sample has fewer than 200,000 clones, about 85% seen once. This entry is derived from a study of blood T cell repertoires in COVID-19. As for the study in general: In each case, the material was cDNA or gDNA derived from T cells, B-cell-depleted T cells, or PBMCs.

The TCR was taken from a man in his 60s who had recovered from COVID-19. The V call is TRBV11-2, the J call TRBJ2-1; 7 bases fit TRBD2. Sequences were obtained from peripheral blood. The CDR3 bases are TGTGCCAGCAGCTTTTTTAGCGGGAATGAGCAGTTCTTC. Translating gives CASSFFSGNEQFF.